This TCR beta chain was profiled in a study of OX40 agonist ivuxolimab in advanced cancers. Background on the whole study: Ivuxolimab, which targeted the costimulatory receptor OX40 (CD134), was an agonistic, fully human IgG2 monoclonal antibody. Intravenous ivuxolimab was administered to patients every 2 weeks at six dose levels: 0.01, 0.1, 0.3, 1.5, 3 and 10 mg/kg. Of the roughly 50 dose-escalation patients, hepatocellular carcinoma was present in around 19, melanoma in approximately 15, renal cell carcinoma in 9 and head and neck cancer in 9. In the dose-escalation cohort, 82.7% of patients were male, and the mean age was around 60 years with a range of about 20 to 90. Patients were allowed to have had prior anti-PD-1, anti-PD-L1 or anti-CTLA-4 therapy, and approximately 40% of the dose-escalation patients had been treated with checkpoint inhibitors. Partial responses were achieved by three dose-escalation patients, of whom one had hepatocellular carcinoma and two had cutaneous melanoma. The point of sequencing TCRbeta in the periphery was to test whether ivuxolimab changed TCR sequence diversity and drove clonal T-cell expansion. The monotherapy dose-escalation portion (N ≈ 52 patients) of the phase I ivuxolimab trial is reported in the paper. General study outcomes and caveats: After ivuxolimab, CD8+ T cells had more expanded clones than CD4+ T cells on average. Which antigens the clonally expanded peripheral T cells were specific for was not determined. Low levels of normalized T-cell clonal expansion were also seen in some patients who did not respond. In partial responders in the 0.1-3.0 mg/kg groups, normalized peripheral clonal expansion was found to be among the lowest, especially among CD8+ T cells. At doses from 0.1 to 3.0 mg/kg, clonal expansion was seen in both CD4+ and CD8+ blood T cells between baseline and week 6.

To sequence the TCRbeta CDR3 region, genomic DNA was isolated from the sorted cells. The immunoSEQ Assay was used to sequence the TCRbeta CDR3 regions. TCRdb obtained this table from immuneACCESS and retained in-frame rearrangements with V and J assigned. These tables miss some clones; where compared with another copy, unresolved V genes account for less than half of the shortfall, and the remainder is unexplained. This sample gives about 80,000 clones in total; 84% of them show up just once. The biggest ten clones account for roughly 25% of the sample. Patients with autoimmune disease history or receiving systemic immunosuppression were excluded from the trial. Peripheral blood for TCR sequencing was collected from all dose cohorts at baseline, on cycle 4 day 1, and on cycle 7 day 1. The samples were taken from a phase I, first-in-human, multicenter, open-label dose-escalation trial of ivuxolimab. Adults with locally advanced or metastatic melanoma, renal cell, hepatocellular, or head and neck squamous cell carcinoma were enrolled in the trial. Before TCR sequencing, CD4+ T cells and CD8+ T cells were sorted from peripheral blood as separate populations.

V gives up 7 bases and J gives up 0 bases, and the segment between their germline ends measures 15 bases. Taken from cysteine to phenylalanine, the CDR3 has 16 residues. CDR3 DNA only is kept here, 48 bases in frame from base 1. The germline V gene supplies CDR1 MRHNA and CDR2 SNTAGT. Concerning this clone itself: Its binding antigen is unknown. Nothing much larger sits one base from this clone, and base qualities are not available.

This chain joins TRBV6-4 to TRBJ1-4; no confident D gene assignment can be made. Material: CD4+ or CD8+ T cells sorted from blood, obtained in a trial of the OX40 agonist ivuxolimab. The sequence derives from an adult with an advanced solid tumor such as melanoma, head and neck, liver or kidney cancer. The DNA sequence reads TGTGCCAGCACCCCCGGGCGGAAAGCAACTAATGAAAAACTGTTTTTT. This codes for CASTPGRKATNEKLFF.